This passage covers 29 T cell receptor beta chains from one sample sequenced in a study of cytomegalovirus exposure and HLA in healthy donors. Amplification used 60 Vbeta primers and 13 Jbeta primers. Using immunoSEQ multiplex PCR, the repertoire was profiled, and TCRdb retains in-frame clones only, with some absent. This sample has approximately 88,000 clones; around 64% occur once, and the top ten carry under 4%. The specimen was PBMCs. These receptors came from a man in his sixties in good health and CMV-seronegative.

The chain joins TRBV7-6 to TRBJ2-5; 13 bases fit TRBD2. V trimming: 8 bases; J trimming: 5 bases; junction bases outside the gene matches: 8. CDR3 size: 15 residues. Germline V lookup: CDR1 SGHVS, CDR2 FNYEAQ. This CDR3 reads CASGVLAGGQETQYF. CDR3 nucleotide sequence: TGTGCCAGCGGGGTACTAGCGGGGGGGCAGGAGACCCAGTACTTC.

The gene calls are TRBV30 and TRBJ2-7; TRBD2 matches at 7 bases. The junction had 11 bases not matched to a gene; V was cut back by 6 bases and J by 3 bases. This CDR3 contains 14 residues. CDR1 is GTSNPN, CDR2 SVGIG, per germline (reference sequence). This chain's CDR3 is CACPSRGTNYEQYF. CDR3 in DNA: TGTGCCTGTCCGTCCCGCGGGACTAACTACGAGCAGTACTTC.

The chain recombines TRBV5-4 with TRBJ2-5, with D tentatively TRBD1 (6 bases). Germline V CDR1 and CDR2: SGHNT, YYREEE (reference sequence). Between the trimmed V and J ends, which lost 1 base and 5 bases, there was a span of 9 bases. This CDR3 region has 13 residues. The CDR3, as DNA: TGTGCCAGCAGCTTGCCAGGGGAGGAGACCCAGTACTTC. It specifies CASSLPGEETQYF.

This clone was seen only once. The chain links TRBV10-1 to TRBJ2-2, with TRBD1 matching 9 bases. Germline trimming cut 5 bases from V and 5 bases from J; bases unmatched to any gene: 3. This CDR3 contains 14 residues. The germline V gene encodes CDR1 WNHNN and CDR2 SYGVQD (reference sequence). Here the CDR3 DNA reads TGCGCCAGCAGTACGACAGGGGGTACCGGGGAGCTGTTTTTT. This translates into CASSTTGGTGELFF.

The chain carries TRBV19 and TRBJ2-2; 7 positions match TRBD2. Trimming took 8 bases from V and 3 from J; bases not matched to a gene: 9. The CDR3 runs to 15 residues. Germline CDR1 LNHDA, CDR2 SQIVND (reference sequence). As DNA, the CDR3 is TGTGCCAGTTGGAGAGGCGGGAGTGACACCGGGGAGCTGTTTTTT. Its translation is CASWRGGSDTGELFF.

The V and J genes are TRBV4-1 and TRBJ2-5, with 12 bases identical to TRBD2. Losses at the gene ends were 2 bases for V and 5 bases for J; bases not matched to a gene: 6. This CDR3 region has 16 residues. From germline, CDR1 is MGHRA and CDR2 YSYEKL. In DNA form, the CDR3 reads TGCGCCAGCAGCCAACCTAGCGGGGGGGCGAGGGAGACCCAGTACTTC. Translated: CASSQPSGGARETQYF.

This chain joins TRBV6-5 and TRBJ2-7, with TRBD1 matching 11 bases. The germline CDR1 and CDR2 sequences are MNHEY and SVGAGI. The CDR3 extends over 14 amino acids. V lost 7 bases and J lost 5; bases outside the gene matches: 7. Written as DNA, the CDR3 is TGTGCCAGCATACCACGGACAGGGGGCGACGAGCAGTACTTC. This translates into CASIPRTGGDEQYF.

This chain connects TRBV6-1 to TRBJ2-7, with 7 positions matching TRBD2. Germline V gene sequence: CDR1 MNHNS, CDR2 SASEGT. V lost 8 bases and J lost 0; bases outside the gene matches: 7. The CDR3 runs 14 residues. CDR3 DNA sequence: TGTGCCAGCCGGGGGGAGACACTCTCCTACGAGCAGTACTTC. It yields the protein CASRGETLSYEQYF.

J is TRBJ2-5 and V is TRBV9; D might be TRBD1 (5 bases). V lost 0 bases and J lost 4, with 10 bases in between. CDR1 is SGDLS, CDR2 YYNGEE, per germline. CDR3 length: 14 residues. This chain's CDR3 is CASSVGLRVETQYF. The DNA of the CDR3 is TGTGCCAGCAGCGTAGGACTCAGGGTAGAGACCCAGTACTTC. The variable domain in full, completed from reference TRBV9 and TRBJ2-5, reads DSGVTQTPKHLITATGQRVTLRCSPRSGDLSVYWYQQSLDQGLQFLIQYYNGEERAKGNILERFSAQQFPDLHSELNLSSLELGDSALYFCASSVGLRVETQYFGPGTRLLVL.

This clone was found a few times. At one end, the junction sequence differs from germline, possibly due to a read error. As DNA, the CDR3 is TGTGCCAGCAGCTTGGCCACACGCCGCGGGGAGCTGTTTTTT. Translated: CASSLATRRGELFF. The V call is TRBV5-1, the J call TRBJ2-2; D unclear. CDR1 SGHRS and CDR2 YFSETQ come from the germline V gene. This CDR3 contains 14 residues.

Written as DNA, the CDR3 is TGTGCCAGCGAAGGAGTCGGGAGCTACGAGCAGTACTTC. It is translated as CASEGVGSYEQYF. The chain recombines TRBV2 with TRBJ2-7, with D possibly being TRBD2 (6 bases). Trimming removed 8 bases from V and 3 bases from J, with 14 bases in between. Per germline, CDR1 SNHLY and CDR2 FYNNEI. The CDR3 is made up of 13 amino acids.

The chain recombines TRBV7-9 with TRBJ2-3, with TRBD2 as a possible D gene (5 bases). The CDR3 spans 14 residues. V dropped 4 bases and J dropped 9 bases, with 17 bases sitting between them. CDR1 SEHNR and CDR2 FQNEAQ come from the germline V gene (reference sequence). DNA for the CDR3: TGTGCCAGCAGCTATGAAGACCGGGATCGGACGCAGTATTTT. Protein sequence: CASSYEDRDRTQYF.

In this sample, this clone turned up a few times. The chain employs TRBV6-4 and TRBJ1-2; D may be TRBD1 (6 bases). This CDR3 spans 18 amino acids. Trimming left V 5 bases short and J 3 bases short, with 25 bases between. Germline V gene sequence: CDR1 MRHNA, CDR2 SNTAGT. As DNA, the CDR3 is TGTGCCAGCAGTCCTAATTTTGGGACATCAACGACCGACTATGGCTACACCTTC. It specifies CASSPNFGTSTTDYGYTF.

This clone was counted a few times. V and J are TRBV2 and TRBJ2-5; D possibly corresponds to TRBD2 (7 bases). V dropped 11 bases and J dropped 4 bases, with 14 bases sitting between them. The CDR3 consists of 12 residues. Per germline, CDR1 SNHLY and CDR2 FYNNEI. CDR3 in amino acids: CAFGGGVETQYF. CDR3 DNA sequence: TGTGCCTTCGGCGGGGGCGTAGAGACCCAGTACTTC.

The chain has TRBV6-1 and TRBJ2-7; D gene unclear. The germline gives CDR1 MNHNS, CDR2 SASEGT. The CDR3 loop spans 15 amino acids. V lost 2 bases and J lost 0, with 11 bases in between. CDR3 coding DNA: TGTGCCAGCAGTGAATCTTGGGCGAACTCCTACGAGCAGTACTTC. This sequence encodes CASSESWANSYEQYF.

The chain has TRBV6-1 and TRBJ1-5; 10 nucleotides align to TRBD1. In germline, CDR1 is MNHNS, CDR2 SASEGT. CDR3 length: 18 residues. The V and J ends lost 2 bases and 3 bases, in that order; junction bases with no gene match: 10. CDR3 protein: CASSEKPGQGTFNQPQHF. In DNA form, the CDR3 reads TGTGCCAGCAGTGAAAAACCGGGACAGGGGACTTTCAATCAGCCCCAGCATTTT.

This clone was observed a handful of times. This chain joins TRBV2 and TRBJ2-5, with D unclear. The V and J ends lost 1 base and 0 bases respectively, with 9 bases between them. CDR3 length: 15 residues. Germline CDR1 reads SNHLY; CDR2 reads FYNNEI. DNA for the CDR3: TGTGCCAGCAGTGAAGGTCAGGCATACCAAGAGACCCAGTACTTC. This encodes CASSEGQAYQETQYF.

About this clone itself: The same CDR3 is also encoded by other DNA sequences in this sample. The CDR3 loop is CASSSTEYGYTF. DNA for the CDR3: TGTGCCAGCAGTAGCACGGAGTATGGCTACACCTTC. The rearrangement joins TRBV28 to TRBJ1-2; D gene unclear. Germline CDR1 reads MDHEN; CDR2 reads SYDVKM. This CDR3 contains 12 residues. The germline V and J ends were trimmed by 5 bases and 5 bases, with 9 bases remaining between them.

The chain has TRBV2 and TRBJ2-7; 8 bases line up with TRBD1. This CDR3 contains 15 residues. V lost 5 bases, J lost 4 bases, and 10 bases stayed unmatched. CDR1 SNHLY and CDR2 FYNNEI come from the germline V gene. DNA for the CDR3: TGTGCCAGCAGTACAGGGGGTTCAACCCTTTACGAGCAGTACTTC. Encoded protein: CASSTGGSTLYEQYF.

This sequence joins TRBV7-9 and TRBJ2-5; 10 bases align to TRBD2. V lost 0 bases to trimming and J lost 3 bases; unmatched junction nucleotides: 7. The CDR3 has 17 amino acids. Germline V gives CDR1 SEHNR, CDR2 FQNEAQ (reference sequence). CDR3 coding DNA: TGTGCCAGCAGCTTAGCGCTACTAGCGGGGCGAAAAGAGACCCAGTACTTC. This gives the protein CASSLALLAGRKETQYF.

The J gene is TRBJ2-5, the V gene TRBV10-1, with 13 bases aligning to TRBD2. V gave up 6 bases and J gave up 5 bases; unmatched junction bases: 3. CDR3 size: 14 residues. Germline CDR1 reads WNHNN; CDR2 reads SYGVQD (reference sequence). This CDR3 is CASRGLAGRETQYF. CDR3 nucleotides: TGCGCCAGCAGGGGACTAGCGGGACGGGAGACCCAGTACTTC.

The rearrangement uses TRBV27 and TRBJ2-7; TRBD1 might be the D (6 bases). CDR3 length: 14 amino acids. Germline V gene lookup returns CDR1 MNHEY and CDR2 SMNVEV (reference sequence). Trimming removed 6 bases from V and 6 bases from J, with 18 bases in between. The CDR3 DNA reads as TGTGCCAGCAGCCTGGACAGCGGCGTTAGCGAGCAGTACTTC. This encodes CASSLDSGVSEQYF.

The chain has TRBV19 and TRBJ2-3; tentative D call: TRBD2 (5 bases). Trimming left V 3 bases short and J 2 bases short, with 18 bases between. Germline V CDR1 and CDR2: LNHDA, SQIVND (reference sequence). This CDR3 region has 17 residues. In DNA, the CDR3 is TGTGCCAGTAGTATTTGGGCTAGCCGACGGTCCACAGATACGCAGTATTTT. As protein: CASSIWASRRSTDTQYF.

This clone occurred a few times. Other DNA sequences in the same sample also yield this CDR3. V usage is TRBV5-1 and J usage is TRBJ2-1, with D unresolved. V dropped 2 bases and J dropped 3 bases, with 9 bases sitting between them. The CDR3 runs to 14 residues. Per the germline V gene, CDR1 is SGHRS and CDR2 is YFSETQ. The DNA of the CDR3 is TGCGCCAGCAGCTTACGCGGAGACTACAATGAGCAGTTCTTC. Amino acid sequence: CASSLRGDYNEQFF.

CDR3 nucleotides: TGTGCCAGCAGTCCTACTGGCATCGGTGGGCACATTCAGTACTTC. Its translation: CASSPTGIGGHIQYF. The rearrangement uses TRBV2 and TRBJ2-4; D remains unclear. The CDR3 has 15 amino acids. Trimming removed 5 bases at V and 8 bases at J, with 19 bases between. Germline V CDR1 and CDR2: SNHLY, FYNNEI.

The gene calls are TRBV2 and TRBJ2-3; 14 bases match TRBD2. The V gene end was trimmed by 2 bases and the J gene end by 5 bases; junction bases not matched to a gene: 9. CDR1 is SNHLY and CDR2 is FYNNEI in the germline V gene. The CDR3 loop spans 18 amino acids. The CDR3 DNA reads TGTGCCAGCAGTGAACCGGGACTAGCGGGAGTAGAGGGAGATACGCAGTATTTT. Its translation is CASSEPGLAGVEGDTQYF.

The chain has TRBV9 and TRBJ1-2; 7 bases agree with TRBD1. CDR1 is SGDLS, CDR2 YYNGEE, per germline. CDR3 length: 15 residues. The trim removed 3 bases at V and 4 bases at J, leaving 9 bases unmatched. Here the CDR3 reads CASSATSGGAYGYTF. Written as DNA, the CDR3 is TGTGCCAGCAGCGCCACATCAGGGGGTGCCTATGGCTACACCTTC.

V usage is TRBV7-9 and J usage is TRBJ1-2; 7 nucleotides align to TRBD1. V lost 3 bases and J lost 3; bases outside the gene matches: 1. Germline lookup yields CDR1 SEHNR and CDR2 FQNEAQ (reference sequence). CDR3 size: 13 residues. CDR3 coding DNA: TGTGCCAGCAGCTTGGGACAGTACTATGGCTACACCTTC. The encoded protein is CASSLGQYYGYTF.

V and J are TRBV28 and TRBJ1-4; D is ambiguous. V lost 6 bases and J 5 bases, leaving 16 bases between the germline ends. The germline gives CDR1 MDHEN, CDR2 SYDVKM. This CDR3 has 15 residues. CDR3 protein: CASRGPGVENEKLFF. For the CDR3, the DNA is TGTGCCAGCAGGGGCCCGGGAGTCGAGAATGAAAAACTGTTTTTT.